The rows below give T cell receptor beta chains drawn from one sample of a study of OX40 agonist ivuxolimab in advanced cancers. The method was immunoSEQ multiplex PCR; TCRdb's version includes in-frame clones alone and lacks a portion of them. The table includes 70,000 or so clones, approximately 90% detected once. The material was CD4+ or CD8+ T cells sorted from blood, obtained in a trial of the OX40 agonist ivuxolimab. The receptors shown here come from an adult with an advanced solid tumor such as melanoma, head and neck, liver or kidney cancer. CDR3s include the opening cysteine and the closing phenylalanine or tryptophan. The D gene is left open where the match is weak. Part of the rows lack a size; the others show once, few, many or a class for expanded clones.

NA,NA,TRBV27,TRBJ1-2,CASSLGGGVNGYTF,TGTGCCAGCAGTCTTGGCGGGGGCGTAAATGGCTACACCTTC
few,TRBD1,TRBV10-3,TRBJ2-1,CAILQGPPHLYNEQFF,TGTGCCATCCTACAGGGGCCGCCCCACTTATACAATGAGCAGTTCTTC
NA,TRBD2,TRBV9,TRBJ2-1,CASSPSGTSGGGDEQFF,TGTGCCAGCAGCCCCTCCGGGACTAGCGGGGGAGGGGATGAGCAGTTCTTC
medium-sized,NA,TRBV6-6,TRBJ2-1,CASSYDNYNEQFF,TGTGCCAGCAGTTACGACAACTACAATGAGCAGTTCTTC
NA,TRBD1,TRBV7-9,TRBJ2-3,CASSYPEDRVPDTQYF,TGTGCCAGCAGCTACCCCGAGGACAGGGTCCCCGATACGCAGTATTTT
NA,NA,TRBV13,TRBJ2-1,CASSSDGFYNEQFF,TGTGCCAGCAGCTCCGACGGTTTCTACAATGAGCAGTTCTTC
NA,TRBD2,TRBV11-2,TRBJ2-1,CASSFLVGTSGGTNNGQFF,TGTGCCAGCAGCTTCTTAGTGGGCACTAGCGGGGGGACCAACAATGGGCAGTTCTTC
NA,TRBD1,TRBV10-1,TRBJ1-1,CASSDPGGTEAFF,TGCGCCAGCAGTGACCCAGGGGGCACTGAAGCTTTCTTT
NA,NA,TRBV23-1,TRBJ1-1,CASSQSEGLNTEAFF,TGCGCCAGCAGTCAATCTGAGGGATTGAACACTGAAGCTTTCTTT
NA,TRBD2,TRBV5-4,TRBJ2-5,CASSYLAGGETQYF,TGTGCCAGCAGCTATCTAGCGGGGGGAGAGACCCAGTACTTC
once,NA,TRBV27,TRBJ2-2,CASSETGELFF,TGTGCCAGCAGTGAGACCGGGGAGCTGTTTTTT
once,TRBD1,TRBV19,TRBJ1-4,CASSADRGGNEKLFF,TGTGCCAGTAGTGCCGACAGGGGTGGTAATGAAAAACTGTTTTTT
NA,NA,TRBV7-9,TRBJ2-4,CASSLEAGSKNIQYF,TGTGCCAGCAGCTTAGAGGCAGGGTCCAAAAACATTCAGTACTTC
NA,TRBD2,TRBV19,TRBJ2-1,CASSIVPSGGIHEQFF,TGTGCCAGTAGTATAGTGCCTAGCGGGGGAATACATGAGCAGTTCTTC
few,NA,TRBV29-1,TRBJ2-7,CSVEGNSPYGEQYF,TGCAGCGTCGAGGGCAATTCCCCCTATGGCGAGCAGTACTTC
NA,NA,TRBV30,TRBJ1-1,CACRFTEAFF,TGTGCCTGTAGGTTCACTGAAGCTTTCTTT
once,TRBD2,TRBV4-2,TRBJ2-7,CASSLPRGTSIYEQYF,TGTGCCAGCAGCCTCCCCCGAGGGACTAGCATTTACGAGCAGTACTTC
NA,TRBD2,TRBV27,TRBJ2-1,CASSIASGGARNEQFF,TGTGCCAGCAGTATTGCCAGCGGGGGGGCTCGCAATGAGCAGTTCTTC
NA,TRBD1,TRBV5-5,TRBJ1-1,CASSLTGGGSEAFF,TGTGCCAGCAGCCTTACAGGGGGCGGCAGTGAAGCTTTCTTT
NA,NA,TRBV7-6,TRBJ1-1,CASSLTGSAEAFF,TGTGCCAGCAGCTTAACGGGGTCGGCTGAAGCTTTCTTT
NA,NA,TRBV27,TRBJ1-5,CASARQAPYSNQPQHF,TGTGCCAGTGCGAGGCAGGCCCCATATAGCAATCAGCCCCAGCATTTT
NA,NA,TRBV5-4,TRBJ1-2,CASSLDSGINYGYTF,TGTGCCAGCAGCTTGGATTCAGGGATAAATTATGGCTACACCTTC
NA,TRBD1,TRBV7-8,TRBJ2-7,CASSPGQVAYEQYF,TGTGCCAGCAGCCCCGGACAGGTAGCCTACGAGCAGTACTTC
NA,TRBD1,TRBV5-4,TRBJ2-1,CASSLVGTGERNYNEQFF,TGTGCCAGCAGCTTGGTAGGGACAGGGGAGAGAAACTACAATGAGCAGTTCTTC
NA,NA,TRBV7-9,TRBJ2-1,CASSLVLYNEQFF,TGTGCCAGCAGCTTAGTCCTTTACAATGAGCAGTTCTTC
once,NA,TRBV2,TRBJ2-7,CATTPGSEIYEQYF,TGTGCCACCACACCGGGATCGGAGATTTACGAGCAGTACTTC
NA,NA,TRBV6-1,TRBJ2-7,CASTNPGHLPAEQYF,TGTGCCAGCACTAACCCGGGACACCTCCCCGCCGAGCAGTACTTC
NA,TRBD1,TRBV7-6,TRBJ1-2,CASSAQIQGARGYTF,TGTGCCAGCAGCGCCCAAATACAGGGGGCGCGAGGCTACACCTTC
NA,NA,TRBV7-9,TRBJ2-1,CASSSGRSPYNEQFF,TGTGCCAGCAGCTCAGGACGGTCTCCATACAATGAGCAGTTCTTC
once,TRBD1,TRBV5-8,TRBJ2-7,CASSSPGQGFYEQYF,TGTGCCAGCAGCTCGCCGGGACAGGGGTTTTACGAGCAGTACTTC
NA,NA,TRBV7-6,TRBJ2-5,CASSLALGEETQYF,TGTGCCAGCAGCTTAGCGCTAGGGGAAGAGACCCAGTACTTC
once,NA,TRBV4-1,TRBJ2-5,CASSQAGGRQETQYF,TGCGCCAGCAGCCAAGCCGGGGGGCGGCAAGAGACCCAGTACTTC
NA,TRBD1,TRBV6-5,TRBJ1-1,CATSGQGALNTEAFF,TGTGCCACCTCCGGGCAGGGGGCGTTGAACACTGAAGCTTTCTTT